This passage covers 27 T cell receptor beta chains from one sample sequenced in a study of blood T cell repertoires in COVID-19. Assay: immunoSEQ multiplex PCR; the TCRdb copy retains only in-frame clones and omits some. The repertoire holds approximately 150,000 clones, approximately 90% seen once, with about 4.9% in the top ten. The sample consisted of peripheral blood. The receptors shown here come from a man in his late teens or twenties with COVID-19, enrolled during active disease.

This clone was recorded only once. Its ends do not fully match the called genes, so a read error is possible. The chain couples TRBV9 to TRBJ1-2; 7 nucleotides align to TRBD1. Per the germline V gene, CDR1 is SGDLS and CDR2 is YYNGEE. The CDR3 length is 11 residues. In DNA form, the CDR3 reads TGTGCCAGCAGCCCCTCGGGACAGCGGCCCTTC. Translation gives CASSPSGQRPF.

The table lists this clone with a few counts. This chain links TRBV28 with TRBJ2-1; 8 nucleotides line up with TRBD2. The CDR3 totals 17 residues. Germline V gene sequence: CDR1 MDHEN, CDR2 SYDVKM. V shed 7 bases and J 0 bases; nucleotides not matched to a gene: 11. The CDR3 loop reads CASILGRREVSYNEQFF. Written as DNA, the CDR3 is TGTGCCAGCATCCTGGGACGGCGGGAGGTCTCCTACAATGAGCAGTTCTTC.

CDR3 sequence: CASRPGAGGSTQFF. The CDR3, as DNA: TGTGCCAGCAGACCCGGGGCGGGAGGATCGACGCAGTTCTTC. The J gene is TRBJ2-1, the V gene TRBV7-9; 8 bases map to TRBD2. J lost 12 bases, V lost 6 bases, and 13 bases had no gene match. The germline gives CDR1 SEHNR, CDR2 FQNEAQ (reference sequence). The CDR3 spans 14 residues.

This chain joins TRBV5-6 and TRBJ1-2, with D perhaps matching TRBD1 (5 bases). Germline V CDR1 and CDR2: SGHDT, YYEEEE. Deletions cut 4 bases from V and 2 bases from J, with 12 bases between. The CDR3 length is 14 residues. CDR3 residues: CASSVGLPNYGYTF. CDR3 in DNA: TGTGCCAGCAGCGTGGGACTTCCCAACTATGGCTACACCTTC.

This sequence joins TRBV19 and TRBJ1-4, with no clear D. Germline V gene data show CDR1 as LNHDA and CDR2 as SQIVND (reference sequence). The CDR3 runs to 14 residues. The V and J ends lost 5 bases and 5 bases respectively, with 12 bases between them. CDR3 amino acids: CASSSQVRNEKLFF. In DNA, the CDR3 is TGTGCCAGTAGTTCTCAGGTCCGAAATGAAAAACTGTTTTTT.

The chain joins TRBV13 to TRBJ2-2, with D perhaps matching TRBD1 (5 bases). The V and J ends lost 5 bases and 5 bases respectively, with 12 bases between them. CDR3 length: 14 amino acids. The germline V gene encodes CDR1 PRHDT and CDR2 FYEKMQ (reference sequence). The DNA of the CDR3 is TGTGCCAGCAGCAAAAGGGGAAGTACCGGGGAGCTGTTTTTT. It translates to CASSKRGSTGELFF.

The gene calls are TRBV28 and TRBJ2-3; D possibly corresponds to TRBD1 (6 bases). The CDR3 has 13 amino acids. Germline loops: CDR1 MDHEN, CDR2 SYDVKM. The V end was cut by 4 bases, the J end by 3 bases, with 8 bases between. CDR3 sequence reads: CASSSGTTDTQYF. CDR3 coding DNA: TGTGCCAGCAGTTCCGGGACAACAGATACGCAGTATTTT.

The genes are TRBV27 and TRBJ1-5, with 7 bases identical to TRBD1. CDR3 length: 16 residues. Germline values: CDR1 MNHEY, CDR2 SMNVEV (reference sequence). V lost 6 bases and J lost 0; bases outside the gene matches: 8. CDR3 amino acids: CASRKGTANSNQPQHF. The CDR3 DNA is TGTGCCAGCAGAAAAGGGACAGCGAATAGCAATCAGCCCCAGCATTTT.

CDR3 DNA: TGTGCCAGCAGTTACTCTCGGGTGCCCGGAAAACTGTTTTTT. Translated: CASSYSRVPGKLFF. This chain links TRBV6-6 with TRBJ1-4; no reliable D call. The CDR3 consists of 14 residues. Trimming took off 0 bases at V and 10 bases at J, with 12 bases between the two ends. The germline gives CDR1 MNHNY, CDR2 SVGAGI (reference sequence).

This chain links TRBV28 with TRBJ1-2, with TRBD1 matching 9 bases. This CDR3 is 16 amino acids long. Per germline, CDR1 MDHEN and CDR2 SYDVKM. V was clipped by 2 bases and J by 4 bases; unmatched bases: 8. Written as DNA, the CDR3 is TGTGCCAGCAGTTTAGTCGGGACAGGGTTGAGCTATGGCTACACCTTC. Its protein product is CASSLVGTGLSYGYTF.

The J gene is TRBJ1-5, the V gene TRBV12-3 or TRBV12-4; tentative D call: TRBD1 (6 bases). The CDR3 loop spans 13 amino acids. V was shortened by 6 bases and J by 5 bases, with 11 bases between the two germline ends. The CDR3 DNA follows: TGTGCCAGCAGCCCCAGGGGAGATCAGCCCCAGCATTTT. Translation: CASSPRGDQPQHF.

The chain combines TRBV5-6 with TRBJ2-7, with 9 nucleotides matching TRBD1. The CDR3 runs to 14 residues. Germline CDR1 is SGHDT and CDR2 is YYEEEE. The V and J ends lost 5 bases and 6 bases, in that order; junction bases with no gene match: 9. This CDR3 is CASRSGTGHSEQYF. The CDR3, as DNA: TGTGCCAGCAGATCCGGGACAGGGCACTCCGAGCAGTACTTC.

The chain links TRBV14 to TRBJ1-1, with 10 bases lining up with TRBD1. V was clipped by 4 bases and J by 3 bases; unmatched bases: 2. This CDR3 has 14 residues. Germline CDR1 is SGHDN and CDR2 is FVKESK. The CDR3 region has the DNA TGTGCCAGCAGCCGGACAGGGGGTGACACTGAAGCTTTCTTT. Translated, it gives CASSRTGGDTEAFF.

The chain combines TRBV6-5 with TRBJ1-1, with D perhaps matching TRBD1 (5 bases). The CDR3 spans 12 residues. V was cut by 5 bases and J by 9 bases, with 13 bases left in between. The germline V gene encodes CDR1 MNHEY and CDR2 SVGAGI. The CDR3 DNA is TGTGCCAGCAGTCCATTCCGGGGGAAAGCTTTCTTT. This translates into CASSPFRGKAFF.

This clone came up once. This chain links TRBV24-1 with TRBJ2-3, with 9 bases that match TRBD1. V dropped 9 bases and J dropped 1; count of bases not matched to a gene: 7. This CDR3 has 15 amino acids. Germline-derived CDR1 and CDR2 are KGHDR and SFDVKD. CDR3 DNA sequence: TGTGCCACCCGGGGCCGGACAGGGGGCACAGATACGCAGTATTTT. Translating it yields CATRGRTGGTDTQYF.

The J gene is TRBJ2-1, the V gene TRBV30; 9 bases fit TRBD1. Germline V gene data show CDR1 as GTSNPN and CDR2 as SVGIG (reference sequence). V gave up 0 bases and J gave up 13 bases; unmatched junction bases: 10. CDR3 size: 14 residues. CDR3 protein: CAWSVRVWGQGQFF. The CDR3 DNA is TGTGCCTGGAGTGTACGTGTTTGGGGACAGGGCCAGTTCTTC.

V usage is TRBV7-9 and J usage is TRBJ1-2, with D possibly being TRBD1 (6 bases). CDR1 is SEHNR, CDR2 FQNEAQ, per germline (reference sequence). This CDR3 is 16 amino acids long. Trimming took off 5 bases at V and 1 base at J, with 17 bases between the two ends. The CDR3 coding sequence is TGTGCCAGCAGCCCCCCAGGGGCAGGACTTAACTATGGCTACACCTTC. Encoded protein: CASSPPGAGLNYGYTF. Looking up the rest from reference TRBV7-9 and TRBJ1-2 gives the full variable domain: DTGVSQNPRHKITKRGQNVTFRCDPISEHNRLYWYRQTLGQGPEFLTYFQNEAQLEKSRLLSDRFSAERPKGSFSTLEIQRTEQGDSAMYLCASSPPGAGLNYGYTFGSGTRLTVV.

The CDR3: CAWSGGQRYGYTF. As DNA, the CDR3 is TGTGCCTGGAGTGGGGGACAGCGCTATGGCTACACCTTC. The chain couples TRBV30 to TRBJ1-2, with TRBD1 matching 7 bases. The CDR3 runs 13 residues. The V segment lost 1 base and the J segment 4 bases; nucleotides outside the gene matches: 3. Germline values: CDR1 GTSNPN, CDR2 SVGIG (reference sequence).

The rearrangement uses TRBV10-3 and TRBJ1-1; D perhaps matches TRBD1 (5 bases). The CDR3 totals 13 residues. V was cut by 8 bases and J by 2 bases, with 12 bases left in between. CDR1 and CDR2 (germline): ENHRY, SYGVKD. The CDR3 nucleotides are TGTGCCATCGAGAACAGGTCAAACACTGAAGCTTTCTTT. This translates into CAIENRSNTEAFF.

This clone was seen just once. The chain links TRBV3-1 (or the pseudogene TRBV3-2) to TRBJ1-1; D perhaps matches TRBD1 (5 bases). The V end was cut by 2 bases, the J end by 0 bases, with 7 bases between. In germline, CDR1 is LGHDT, CDR2 YNNKEL (reference sequence). This CDR3 has 14 amino acids. This CDR3 is CASSQQGLNTEAFF. The CDR3 bases are TGTGCCAGCAGCCAACAGGGTTTGAACACTGAAGCTTTCTTT.

DNA for the CDR3: TGTGCCAGCAGCAAAGAGGGCTCGTGGGTCCAAGAGACCCAGTACTTC. The encoded protein is CASSKEGSWVQETQYF. This rearrangement joins TRBV5-5 to TRBJ2-5, with D possibly TRBD2 on 5 matching bases. Trimming removed 4 bases at V and 1 base at J, with 17 bases between. In germline, CDR1 is SGHKS, CDR2 YYEKEE (reference sequence). The CDR3 loop spans 16 amino acids.

V is TRBV24-1 and J is TRBJ1-5, with a weak D call TRBD1 (6 bases). The CDR3 loop spans 14 amino acids. Trimming stripped 4 bases from V and 3 bases from J, with 9 bases between. The germline V gene has CDR1 KGHDR and CDR2 SFDVKD. CDR3 nucleotide sequence: TGTGCCACCAGTGAAACAGGGATCAATCAGCCCCAGCATTTT. This codes for CATSETGINQPQHF.

This chain uses TRBV7-6 with TRBJ1-5; 9 nucleotides agree with TRBD1. There are 15 residues in the CDR3. V was pared by 6 bases and J by 3 bases, with 6 bases of the junction left unmatched. Germline lookup yields CDR1 SGHVS and CDR2 FNYEAQ. The CDR3 nucleotides are TGTGCCAGCAGACTTGGGACAGGGATCAATCAGCCCCAGCATTTT. Protein product: CASRLGTGINQPQHF.

J is TRBJ2-3 and V is TRBV6-5, with D possibly matching TRBD2 (6 bases). Trimming took off 6 bases at V and 1 base at J, with 14 bases between the two ends. Germline-derived CDR1 and CDR2 are MNHEY and SVGAGI. The CDR3 has 15 amino acids. The CDR3 region has the DNA TGTGCCAGCAGCCTCCGGGACTGGGGCACAGATACGCAGTATTTT. As protein: CASSLRDWGTDTQYF.

This clone came up once. The V and J genes are TRBV11-3 and TRBJ2-2; the D is unclear. The CDR3 contains 16 residues. CDR1 is SGHNT and CDR2 is YENEEA in the germline V gene. V lost 1 base and J lost 1, with 10 bases in between. The chain's CDR3 is CASSLVPLGNTGELFF. The CDR3 coding sequence is TGTGCCAGCAGCTTAGTTCCCCTCGGGAACACCGGGGAGCTGTTTTTT.

The chain is built from TRBV7-8 and TRBJ2-2; 11 bases are a match to TRBD1. With 6 bases clipped from V and 6 bases from J, the junction kept 6 bases outside the gene matches. The CDR3 totals 15 residues. Germline loops: CDR1 SGHVS, CDR2 FQNEAQ. In DNA, the CDR3 is TGTGCCAGCAGTCGTGGGACAGGGGGGCCCGGGGAGCTGTTTTTT. Translation gives CASSRGTGGPGELFF.

V usage is TRBV11-3 and J usage is TRBJ2-1; D is unclear. This CDR3 region has 13 residues. V was clipped by 4 bases and J by 4 bases, with 8 bases between them. Per germline, CDR1 SGHNT and CDR2 YENEEA. The CDR3 spells CASSSPQYNEQFF. In nucleotides, the CDR3 is TGTGCCAGCAGCTCCCCCCAGTACAATGAGCAGTTCTTC.